Listed here are 15 T cell receptor beta chains from one sample, sequenced in a study of T cells after yellow fever vaccination. TCRdb called the 5' RACE reads again in MiXCR, with one record for every CDR3 protein. The sample has some 340,000 distinct CDR3 sequences, roughly 4% seen once. This specimen was PBMCs, taken 5 days after the yellow fever booster vaccination. The receptor source for this set is a man aged 18 to 29 who received the YFV17D yellow fever vaccine.

This rearrangement joins TRBV5-1 to TRBJ1-1, with TRBD1 matching over 7 bases. After removal of 5 bases from V and 5 bases from J, the junction contained 9 bases not matched to a gene. Germline V CDR1 and CDR2: SGHRS, YFSETQ. The CDR3 length is 14 residues. DNA of the CDR3: TGCGCCAGCAGGGCCAGACAGGGTCTAACTGAAGCTTTCTTT. Amino acid sequence: CASRARQGLTEAFF.

The chain uses TRBV2 and TRBJ2-3, with TRBD2 matching 9 bases. Germline V gene data show CDR1 as SNHLY and CDR2 as FYNNEI. The J segment lost 0 bases and the V segment lost 6 bases, leaving 13 bases of the junction unmatched. The CDR3 has 18 residues. CDR3 nucleotides: TGTGCCAGCAGGAGAAGGTTAACTAGCGGGCCGAGCACAGATACGCAGTATTTT. Translation gives CASRRRLTSGPSTDTQYF. The full variable domain, in which reference TRBV2 and TRBJ2-3 provide the parts outside the CDR3, is EPEVTQTPSHQVTQMGQEVILRCVPISNHLYFYWYRQILGQKVEFLVSFYNNEISEKSEIFDDQFSVERPDGSNFTLKIRSTKLEDSAMYFCASRRRLTSGPSTDTQYFGPGTRLTVL.

Ten or more counts support this clonotype. The V and J genes are TRBV25-1 and TRBJ2-2, with 8 bases lining up with TRBD2. Trimming cost V 7 bases and J 3 bases; bases outside gene matches: 4. Germline-derived CDR1 and CDR2 are MGHDK and SYGVNS. The CDR3 loop spans 14 amino acids. This CDR3 is CASMRGAYTGELFF. The CDR3 region has the DNA TGTGCCAGCATGCGGGGGGCTTACACCGGGGAGCTGTTTTTT.

The sample holds a few counts of this clonotype. V gene TRBV7-9 combines with J gene TRBJ1-1, with D perhaps TRBD1 (5 bases). Germline values: CDR1 SEHNR, CDR2 FQNEAQ (reference sequence). This CDR3 comprises 15 residues. V dropped 3 bases and J dropped 6 bases, with 17 bases sitting between them. CDR3 in DNA: TGTGCCAGCAGCTTCGTTGGCAGATGGGGGGCTGAAGCTTTCTTT. It translates to CASSFVGRWGAEAFF.

This clonotype was seen repeatedly, ten times or more. The chain joins TRBV10-2 to TRBJ2-7; D is possibly TRBD2 (7 bases). V was clipped by 5 bases and J by 2 bases, with 19 bases between them. The CDR3 sequence is 16 residues long. The germline V gene encodes CDR1 WSHSY and CDR2 SAAADI. CDR3 sequence reads: CASSYRVQGGTYEQYF. In DNA form, the CDR3 reads TGCGCCAGCAGTTACAGGGTTCAGGGAGGGACCTACGAGCAGTACTTC.

This clonotype turned up a few times. The rearrangement uses TRBV20-1 and TRBJ2-5; the D gene is possibly TRBD2 (6 bases). The CDR3 is made up of 13 amino acids. The germline V gene has CDR1 DFQATT and CDR2 SNEGSKA (reference sequence). The V end was cut by 2 bases, the J end by 7 bases, with 14 bases between. Here the CDR3 reads CSARSPSGVTQYF. CDR3 in DNA: TGCAGTGCTAGATCTCCCTCGGGAGTGACCCAGTACTTC.

There are a few counts of this clonotype. The chain uses TRBV7-9 and TRBJ2-3; tentative D call: TRBD2 (6 bases). This CDR3 comprises 13 residues. Germline V gene data show CDR1 as SEHNR and CDR2 as FQNEAQ (reference sequence). V was clipped by 5 bases and J by 6 bases, with 12 bases between them. In nucleotides, the CDR3 is TGTGCCAGCAGCCTAGGGGAGGCGGATACGCAGTATTTT. Amino acids: CASSLGEADTQYF.

This clonotype was observed a handful of times. This chain connects TRBV20-1 to TRBJ2-5; D might be TRBD1 or TRBD2, each matching 5 bases. The CDR3 has 14 amino acids. V was shortened by 3 bases and J by 1 base, with 12 bases between the two germline ends. From germline, CDR1 is DFQATT and CDR2 SNEGSKA (reference sequence). Here the CDR3 DNA reads TGCAGTGCTAGTCGGGGCAGGATCCAAGAGACCCAGTACTTC. Protein: CSASRGRIQETQYF.

Many counts were recorded for this clonotype. This chain uses TRBV10-1 with TRBJ2-7; TRBD1 or TRBD2 may be the D gene (5 bases each). The V and J ends lost 5 bases and 1 base respectively, with 15 bases between them. This CDR3 is 15 amino acids long. In germline, CDR1 is WNHNN, CDR2 SYGVQD (reference sequence). CDR3 nucleotide sequence: TGCGCCAGCAGTCGCAATCGGGGCCCTTCCTACGAGCAGTACTTC. This sequence encodes CASSRNRGPSYEQYF.

Ten or more counts support this clonotype. The chain is built from TRBV12-3 or TRBV12-4 and TRBJ1-3; 7 positions match TRBD1. This CDR3 has 17 amino acids. Germline trimming cut 2 bases from V and 2 bases from J; bases unmatched to any gene: 9. The CDR3 spells CASSLPPTGNTGNTIYF. The CDR3 bases are TGTGCCAGCAGTTTACCGCCGACAGGGAACACTGGAAACACCATATATTTT.

This clonotype was recorded at least ten times. The chain has TRBV7-9 and TRBJ1-1; a weak D match, TRBD1 (5 bases). Germline V gene sequence: CDR1 SEHNR, CDR2 FQNEAQ (reference sequence). Trimming pared 0 bases from V and 4 bases from J, leaving 6 bases between. The CDR3 runs to 13 residues. The CDR3 loop is CASSLAGATEAFF. CDR3 DNA sequence: TGTGCCAGCAGCTTAGCAGGGGCCACTGAAGCTTTCTTT.

This chain connects TRBV6-2 or TRBV6-3 to TRBJ2-2; TRBD2 is a possible D gene (6 bases). Deletions cut 8 bases from V and 6 bases from J, with 10 bases between. The CDR3 is 12 residues long. Germline V gene lookup returns CDR1 MNHEY and CDR2 SVGEGT. CDR3 loop: CASLAFAGELFF. In DNA, the CDR3 is TGTGCCAGCCTAGCGTTCGCCGGGGAGCTGTTTTTT.

This clonotype was seen repeatedly, ten times or more. The V gene is TRBV5-1, the J gene TRBJ1-5, with 7 bases fitting TRBD1. The ends lost 0 bases at V and 2 bases at J; junction bases unmatched: 2. The CDR3 runs 15 residues. CDR1 and CDR2 from the germline V gene are SGHRS and YFSETQ. As DNA, the CDR3 is TGCGCCAGCAGCTTGGATACAGGGGGCAATCAGCCCCAGCATTTT. It translates to CASSLDTGGNQPQHF.

This clonotype occurred a few times. The J gene is TRBJ1-2, the V gene TRBV4-3; D remains ambiguous. The V gene lost 1 base and the J gene lost 2 bases, with 8 bases spanning the gap. This CDR3 has 14 amino acids. The germline gives CDR1 LGHNA, CDR2 YSLEER. Here the CDR3 DNA reads TGCGCCAGCAGCCAAGTTCACGGGAACTATGGCTACACCTTC. Translation: CASSQVHGNYGYTF.

This clonotype was seen repeatedly, ten times or more. This chain connects TRBV30 to TRBJ2-3; D is uncertain. Trimming took 4 bases from V and 2 from J, leaving 7 bases between them. The CDR3 has 12 amino acids. Germline V CDR1 and CDR2: GTSNPN, SVGIG (reference sequence). DNA of the CDR3: TGTGCCTGGAACCGACCCACAGATACGCAGTATTTT. Protein: CAWNRPTDTQYF. Full variable domain (missing parts from reference TRBV30 and TRBJ2-3): SQTIHQWPATLVQPVGSPLSLECTVEGTSNPNLYWYRQAAGRGLQLLFYSVGIGQISSEVPQNLSASRPQDRQFILSSKKLLLSDSGFYLCAWNRPTDTQYFGPGTRLTVL.